Below, one T cell receptor beta chain is given with its context. The target antigen is unknown. The CDR3 loop spans 16 amino acids. Trimming cost V 3 bases and J 2 bases; bases outside gene matches: 9. CDR1 and CDR2 from the germline V gene are LNHDA and SQIVND (reference sequence). The data originate from a study of cytomegalovirus exposure and HLA in healthy donors. PCR used 60 Vbeta primers and 13 Jbeta primers. Clones were sequenced by immunoSEQ multiplex PCR, and TCRdb holds only the in-frame ones, with some missing. The sample has about 150,000 clones, around 82% seen once. Findings and limits, study-wide: Among immune exposure information, only CMV serostatus was available. Reportedly, a later analysis found an Asian-associated ancestry cluster had fewer N-insertions than the approximately 600-donor mean.

The V call is TRBV19, the J call TRBJ2-5; the match to TRBD2 covers 7 bases. Sequencing used PBMCs. This receptor was obtained from a woman aged 50 to 60 in good health and CMV-seropositive. CDR3 sequence (DNA): TGTGCCAGTAGTATGGGACTACGACAGTATCAAGAGACCCAGTACTTC. It translates to CASSMGLRQYQETQYF.